Below, 15 T cell receptor beta chains from the same sample are listed, as sequenced in a study of blood T cell repertoires in COVID-19. Assay used: immunoSEQ multiplex PCR; TCRdb lists only in-frame clones, some missing. Here the sample spans 200,000 to 300,000 clones, 80% to 90% being singletons. The source material was PBMCs or T cells enriched from blood (not recorded which). These receptors all come from a woman in her twenties or thirties who had recovered from COVID-19.

The sample holds one count of this clone. The chain has TRBV12-3 or TRBV12-4 and TRBJ1-1, with D maybe TRBD1 (6 bases). The CDR3 has 11 residues. Trimming left V 7 bases short and J 7 bases short, with 10 bases between. In DNA, the CDR3 is TGTGCCAGCACCCTACAGGGTGAAGCTTTCTTT. It translates to CASTLQGEAFF.

The chain recombines TRBV13 with TRBJ1-1; tentatively, D is TRBD1 (6 bases). Germline CDR1 is PRHDT and CDR2 is FYEKMQ (reference sequence). The V and J ends lost 4 bases and 2 bases respectively, with 8 bases between them. The CDR3 is 13 amino acids. The CDR3 reads CASSSDSNTEAFF. CDR3 sequence (DNA): TGTGCCAGCAGCTCGGACAGCAACACTGAAGCTTTCTTT.

This clone was counted only a few times. J is TRBJ2-7 and V is TRBV11-2; no clear D gene. The CDR3 has 14 residues. Germline assignment: CDR1 SGHAT and CDR2 FQNNGV. Between the trimmed V and J ends, which lost 3 bases and 7 bases, there was a span of 16 bases. The chain's CDR3 is CASSLVAGRGEQYF. CDR3 in DNA: TGTGCCAGCAGCTTGGTAGCTGGCCGCGGTGAGCAGTACTTC.

The chain recombines TRBV9 with TRBJ1-1; D is perhaps TRBD1 (6 bases). The germline gives CDR1 SGDLS, CDR2 YYNGEE. The CDR3 has 15 residues. Between the trimmed V and J ends, which lost 2 bases and 7 bases, there was a span of 18 bases. The DNA of the CDR3 is TGTGCCAGCAGCGTTGGGGGACACTATGACAGTGAAGCTTTCTTT. Residues: CASSVGGHYDSEAFF.

The chain employs TRBV7-2 and TRBJ2-7; no clear D. V lost 2 bases, J lost 0 bases, and 5 bases lay in between. CDR3 size: 13 residues. CDR1 is SGHTA, CDR2 FQGNSA, per germline. CDR3 amino acids: CASSLPSSYEQYF. CDR3 sequence (DNA): TGTGCCAGCAGCTTACCGAGCTCCTACGAGCAGTACTTC.

V usage is TRBV28 and J usage is TRBJ2-2; the match to TRBD1 covers 10 bases. Losses at the gene ends were 5 bases for V and 5 bases for J; bases not matched to a gene: 5. This CDR3 is 15 amino acids long. Germline V gene data show CDR1 as MDHEN and CDR2 as SYDVKM. The CDR3 region is CASSPGTGDTGELFF. The CDR3, as DNA: TGTGCCAGCAGTCCCGGGACAGGGGATACCGGGGAGCTGTTTTTT.

The chain uses TRBV5-3 and TRBJ2-1, with D possibly matching TRBD1 (6 bases). TRBV5-3 carries the ORF label, with uncertain function. V shed 4 bases and J shed 6 bases, with 11 bases lying between them. The length of the CDR3 is 13 residues. For the CDR3, the DNA is TGTGCCAGAAGCGGACGGACAGCCAATGAGCAGTTCTTC. This translates into CARSGRTANEQFF.

This clone was detected ten times or more. The chain carries TRBV5-1 and TRBJ1-2; tentative D call: TRBD1 (5 bases). Germline CDR1 is SGHRS and CDR2 is YFSETQ. Trimming took off 3 bases at V and 5 bases at J, with 11 bases between the two ends. This CDR3 contains 13 residues. For the CDR3, the DNA is TGCGCCAGCAGCTCCCGGGGGGATTATGGCTACACCTTC. It specifies CASSSRGDYGYTF.

V and J are TRBV11-2 and TRBJ2-3; D not certain. The CDR3 consists of 17 residues. Germline CDR1 SGHAT, CDR2 FQNNGV. Deletions cut 0 bases from V and 2 bases from J, with 15 bases between. CDR3 amino acids: CASSLDPAGFSTDTQYF. DNA of the CDR3: TGTGCCAGCAGCTTAGATCCAGCAGGCTTCTCCACAGATACGCAGTATTTT.

The chain recombines TRBV7-6 with TRBJ1-1; TRBD1 matches at 7 bases. The J segment lost 5 bases and the V segment lost 2 bases, leaving 8 bases of the junction unmatched. Germline CDR1 reads SGHVS; CDR2 reads FNYEAQ. This CDR3 contains 15 residues. The CDR3 protein is CASSLSEGAHTEAFF. The DNA of the CDR3 is TGTGCCAGCAGCTTAAGTGAGGGGGCGCATACTGAAGCTTTCTTT.

V is TRBV25-1 and J is TRBJ2-3, with D possibly matching TRBD2 (5 bases). Per germline, CDR1 MGHDK and CDR2 SYGVNS. Trimming shortened V by 5 bases and J by 1 base, and 16 bases separated the two germline ends. This CDR3 is built from 16 residues. This CDR3 reads CASSIASGSGTDTQYF. Written as DNA, the CDR3 is TGTGCCAGCAGTATTGCTTCGGGGTCAGGCACAGATACGCAGTATTTT.

For this clone: Other DNA sequences in this sample translate to the same CDR3. The chain couples TRBV9 to TRBJ1-2, with 7 bases fitting TRBD1. Germline-derived CDR1 and CDR2 are SGDLS and YYNGEE. The CDR3 covers 13 residues. Germline trimming cut 3 bases from V and 2 bases from J; bases unmatched to any gene: 1. The chain's CDR3 is CASSGQGNYGYTF. CDR3 coding DNA: TGTGCCAGCAGCGGACAGGGAAACTATGGCTACACCTTC.

The chain carries TRBV28 and TRBJ1-2; D is perhaps TRBD1 (6 bases). Germline V lookup: CDR1 MDHEN, CDR2 SYDVKM. V lost 7 bases, J lost 7 bases, and 16 bases lay in between. This CDR3 contains 13 residues. The CDR3 sequence is CASNTGGARGYTF. The DNA for the CDR3 is TGTGCCAGCAACACGGGGGGGGCACGTGGCTACACCTTC.

The V and J genes are TRBV18 and TRBJ1-1, with 7 bases fitting TRBD1. The J segment lost 4 bases and the V segment lost 3 bases, leaving 11 bases of the junction unmatched. CDR1 is KGHSH and CDR2 is LQKENI in the germline V gene. The CDR3 has 16 amino acids. Here the CDR3 reads CASSPTAAGGITEAFF. CDR3 nucleotide sequence: TGTGCCAGCTCACCGACCGCCGCAGGGGGTATCACTGAAGCTTTCTTT.

The J gene is TRBJ1-2, the V gene TRBV24-1, with 10 bases lining up with TRBD1. The germline V gene encodes CDR1 KGHDR and CDR2 SFDVKD. V lost 5 bases to trimming and J lost 1 base; unmatched junction nucleotides: 0. The CDR3 has 14 amino acids. The CDR3 loop reads CATSGDRGNYGYTF. In DNA, the CDR3 is TGTGCCACCAGTGGGGACAGGGGTAACTATGGCTACACCTTC.